This entry is about one TCR beta chain. A few counts support this clonotype. This clone's antigen is unknown. No base-level quality is on record; no much larger clone is a single base apart. This record belongs to a study of T cell repertoires in cytomegalovirus infection (dated by TCRdb to 2018 to 2020). About the study as a whole: The peptide stimulations were aimed at well-studied HLA-B-restricted epitopes as well as recently identified HLA-C-restricted CMV epitopes, whose presentation resists viral immunomodulation. The HLA type of each donor mattered for the analysis, because public TCR beta signatures pointed to carriage of CMV infection along with the matching HLA type.

Read against the paper, the sample's treatment or condition label means: in vitro stimulation with specific CMV peptide epitopes to enrich CMV-specific T cells. The research as a whole found: The ex vivo response was dominated by HLA-C-restricted CMV-specific TCR beta clonotypes, and the single most frequent clonotype in two of eight donors was supplied by these HLA-C-restricted clonotypes. In both this cohort and an independent cohort of some 350 donors, the cumulative frequency of public TCR beta family members distinguished carriers of CMV infection plus the relevant HLA type.

The reads were generated on an Illumina HiSeq 1500. TCRdb reprocessed the public reads (quality trimming at Q25 with fastp, clone calling with MiXCR) and kept in-frame beta chains. Each record represents a unique CDR3 protein, reported with the most common genes and DNA among its rows. The sample contains roughly 180,000 distinct CDR3 sequences, about 20% of them found a single time. Roughly 25% of the sample rests with the top ten. Relative to germline, V is 2 bases shorter and J is 6 bases shorter, with 10 bases between their ends. Sequences MNHNY (CDR1) and SVGAGI (CDR2) are obtained from the germline V gene (reference sequence). Its CDR3 holds 13 amino acids, cysteine through phenylalanine. The read is trimmed to its CDR3 DNA, 39 bases read in frame from base 1.

This sequence uses TRBV6-6 and TRBJ1-2; TRBD1 is a weak D gene call, 6 bases matching. The sequencing here drew on CD8+ T cells from cultured PBMCs, taken from culture after CMV antigen stimulation. This clonotype was obtained from a human donor in good health (CMV status not recorded). Some clones in this sample may be carry-over from other donors' samples. The DNA sequence follows: TGTGCCAGCAGTTACATCAGGGGTAATGGCTACACCTTC. This is translated as CASSYIRGNGYTF.